The 25 T cell receptor beta chains below all came from one sample that was sequenced in a study of TIL therapy for anti-PD-1-resistant metastatic lung cancer (dated by TCRdb to the early 2020s). The sample's time point label, in plain terms: pre-treatment sample, taken before nivolumab and TIL therapy. The immunoSEQ v3 hsTCRB kit was used to amplify TCR beta CDR3 regions from genomic DNA through bias-controlled multiplex PCR. TCRdb took over this immuneACCESS table, retaining in-frame rearrangements with V and J assigned. Such tables are incomplete; in checked studies, under half of the missing clones stem from an unresolved V gene, and the remainder is unexplained. The sample records more than 15,000 clones, 80% to 90% of which are singletons. About 2% of the sample is held by the ten biggest clonotypes. This sample comprised blood, obtained at baseline. Receptors originate from a person aged 25 to 85 with non-small cell lung cancer.

This clone came up a few times. This chain links TRBV2 with TRBJ2-5, with 8 bases that match TRBD2. V was clipped by 8 bases and J by 0 bases; unmatched bases: 2. CDR1 SNHLY and CDR2 FYNNEI come from the germline V gene. The CDR3 length is 13 residues. Written as DNA, the CDR3 is TGTGCCAGCCGAGCGGGGGACCAAGAGACCCAGTACTTC. Protein: CASRAGDQETQYF.

This clone is a singleton in its sample. The chain has TRBV5-1 and TRBJ2-7; TRBD1 agrees at 7 bases. V gave up 3 bases and J gave up 3 bases; unmatched junction bases: 6. From germline, CDR1 is SGHRS and CDR2 YFSETQ. The CDR3 loop spans 14 amino acids. CDR3: CASSYRDRFYEQYF. DNA for the CDR3: TGCGCCAGCAGCTACCGGGACAGATTCTACGAGCAGTACTTC.

The chain uses TRBV6-5 and TRBJ2-7; D gene unclear. The ends were cut back, 0 bases at V and 7 bases at J, with 10 bases in the middle. In germline, CDR1 is MNHEY, CDR2 SVGAGI. This CDR3 region has 13 residues. This chain's CDR3 is CASSYSRQGEQYF. DNA of the CDR3: TGTGCCAGCAGTTACTCGAGGCAAGGAGAGCAGTACTTC.

The rearrangement links TRBV27 to TRBJ2-3; the D call may be TRBD1 or TRBD2 (5 bases each). The CDR3 contains 16 residues. Trimming took 3 bases from V and 0 from J, leaving 13 bases between them. Germline lookup yields CDR1 MNHEY and CDR2 SMNVEV (reference sequence). The DNA for the CDR3 is TGTGCCAGCAGTTTCGGGACGGCCACTAGCACAGATACGCAGTATTTT. Translating it yields CASSFGTATSTDTQYF.

The CDR3 reads CSASKEHGYTF. CDR3 bases: TGCAGTGCTAGTAAGGAACATGGCTACACCTTC. This chain links TRBV20-1 with TRBJ1-2; unclear D gene. Germline lookup yields CDR1 DFQATT and CDR2 SNEGSKA (reference sequence). The CDR3 extends over 11 amino acids. The V gene lost 3 bases and the J gene lost 6 bases, with 8 bases spanning the gap.

The chain employs TRBV6-6 and TRBJ2-5, with a weak D call TRBD1 (6 bases). Germline V gives CDR1 MNHNY, CDR2 SVGAGI (reference sequence). V dropped 2 bases and J dropped 13 bases, with 14 bases sitting between them. The CDR3 totals 12 residues. Here the CDR3 reads CASSYETGYLYF. CDR3 bases: TGTGCCAGCAGTTACGAGACAGGTTATTTGTACTTC.

This clone occurred once. The V gene is TRBV4-2, the J gene TRBJ1-1; no clear D gene. V was cut by 4 bases and J by 1 base, with 13 bases left in between. The CDR3 covers 15 residues. CDR1 and CDR2 from the germline V gene are LGHNA and YNFKEQ. CDR3 nucleotides: TGTGCCAGCAGCCGGGCCGGGCAGGAGAACACTGAAGCTTTCTTT. As protein: CASSRAGQENTEAFF.

This clone appeared a single time. The chain links TRBV6-1 to TRBJ1-1; D is unclear. Germline CDR1 reads MNHNS; CDR2 reads SASEGT. The CDR3 consists of 13 residues. V was cut by 6 bases and J by 1 base, with 9 bases left in between. The CDR3 bases are TGTGCCAGCAGACCATATAAGAACACTGAAGCTTTCTTT. It is translated as CASRPYKNTEAFF.

The CDR3 loop reads CASSLKSGELFF. CDR3 nucleotide sequence: TGTGCCAGCAGTTTGAAGTCCGGGGAGCTGTTTTTT. The chain carries TRBV27 and TRBJ2-2; D ambiguous. Looked up from germline, CDR1 is MNHEY and CDR2 is SMNVEV (reference sequence). The CDR3 loop spans 12 amino acids. V lost 3 bases and J lost 6, with 5 bases in between.

This sequence joins TRBV18 and TRBJ2-3, with no clear D. The CDR3 spans 16 residues. Trimming took off 2 bases at V and 1 base at J, with 13 bases between the two ends. Per the germline V gene, CDR1 is KGHSH and CDR2 is LQKENI. CDR3 coding DNA: TGTGCCAGCTCACCATTACCCGGCGGCCGCACAGATACGCAGTATTTT. Protein sequence: CASSPLPGGRTDTQYF.

This chain links TRBV15 with TRBJ2-6; D call uncertain. The length of the CDR3 is 16 residues. Trimming removed 3 bases from V and 0 bases from J, with 9 bases in between. The germline V gene has CDR1 LNHNV and CDR2 YYDKDF (reference sequence). CDR3 nucleotide sequence: TGTGCCACCAGCAGCGGACGGACCTCTGGGGCCAACGTCCTGACTTTC. As protein: CATSSGRTSGANVLTF.

V gene TRBV19 combines with J gene TRBJ2-2; 8 nucleotides agree with TRBD1. Per germline, CDR1 LNHDA and CDR2 SQIVND (reference sequence). This CDR3 has 15 amino acids. V trimming: 5 bases; J trimming: 6 bases; junction bases outside the gene matches: 8. CDR3 region: CASSRRQGNAGELFF. In nucleotides, the CDR3 is TGTGCCAGTAGTCGGCGACAGGGGAATGCCGGGGAGCTGTTTTTT.

The chain links TRBV2 to TRBJ1-5; 7 bases fit TRBD1. In germline, CDR1 is SNHLY, CDR2 FYNNEI. The CDR3 spans 16 residues. With 8 bases clipped from V and 3 bases from J, the junction kept 13 bases outside the gene matches. CDR3 amino acids: CASGPTGQLVNQPQHF. Written as DNA, the CDR3 is TGTGCCAGCGGACCTACGGGACAGCTAGTCAATCAGCCCCAGCATTTT. Full variable domain (outside the CDR3, taken from reference TRBV2 and TRBJ1-5): EPEVTQTPSHQVTQMGQEVILRCVPISNHLYFYWYRQILGQKVEFLVSFYNNEISEKSEIFDDQFSVERPDGSNFTLKIRSTKLEDSAMYFCASGPTGQLVNQPQHFGDGTRLSIL.

V is TRBV19 and J is TRBJ2-3; 12 nucleotides match TRBD2. The CDR3 spans 16 residues. CDR1 and CDR2 (germline): LNHDA, SQIVND (reference sequence). Trimming cost V 7 bases and J 5 bases; bases outside gene matches: 10. The CDR3 coding sequence is TGTGCCAGTACCCCACTAGCGGGAGGAGGTAGAGATACGCAGTATTTT. It specifies CASTPLAGGGRDTQYF.

The chain employs TRBV10-2 and TRBJ2-3; 8 bases match TRBD2. The CDR3 has 14 amino acids. After removal of 7 bases from V and 7 bases from J, the junction contained 10 bases not matched to a gene. The V gene's germline CDR1 is WSHSY and CDR2 SAAADI. The chain's CDR3 is CASTDGGAVNTQYF. The CDR3 DNA reads TGCGCCAGCACAGACGGGGGGGCGGTAAATACGCAGTATTTT.

The chain is built from TRBV10-3 and TRBJ2-3, with D possibly matching TRBD2 (6 bases). The CDR3 contains 14 residues. The germline V gene has CDR1 ENHRY and CDR2 SYGVKD. Trimming removed 2 bases from V and 0 bases from J, with 6 bases in between. The CDR3 nucleotides are TGTGCCATCAGTGAGGCGGGGAGCACAGATACGCAGTATTTT. This sequence encodes CAISEAGSTDTQYF.

This chain connects TRBV19 to TRBJ1-4; tentatively, D is TRBD1 (5 bases). Per the germline V gene, CDR1 is LNHDA and CDR2 is SQIVND (reference sequence). V lost 5 bases and J 0 bases, leaving 13 bases between the germline ends. The CDR3 covers 16 residues. The CDR3 is CASSLRGAATNEKLFF. CDR3 nucleotide sequence: TGTGCCAGTAGTCTCCGAGGGGCTGCAACTAATGAAAAACTGTTTTTT.

This chain joins TRBV5-6 and TRBJ2-1; 9 nucleotides match TRBD1. This CDR3 has 16 residues. In germline, CDR1 is SGHDT, CDR2 YYEEEE. V was clipped by 4 bases and J by 6 bases; unmatched bases: 11. The CDR3 DNA reads as TGTGCCAGCAGCCTGTTAGGGACAGGGCTTATCAATGAGCAGTTCTTC. Its protein product is CASSLLGTGLINEQFF.

Worth noting for this clone: Sequence at one end of the junction differs from germline and may be a read error. Other DNA sequences from this sample encode an identical CDR3 as well. The CDR3 loop is CASSQDRQRFF. The CDR3 bases are TGCGCTAGCAGCCAAGATAGGCAGAGGTTCTTT. The chain carries TRBV4-1 and TRBJ1-1; D gene unclear. CDR1 is MGHRA, CDR2 YSYEKL, per germline. This CDR3 is 11 amino acids long.

This chain connects TRBV28 to TRBJ2-2; maybe TRBD2 (6 bases). The CDR3 runs 15 residues. Germline V CDR1 and CDR2: MDHEN, SYDVKM. Trimming shortened V by 3 bases and J by 7 bases, and 15 bases separated the two germline ends. In DNA, the CDR3 is TGTGCCAGCAGTTTCTCGGAGGGGCGACACGGGGAGCTGTTTTTT. Translated: CASSFSEGRHGELFF.

The chain uses TRBV4-1 and TRBJ2-1; 10 bases are a match to TRBD2. Looked up from germline, CDR1 is MGHRA and CDR2 is YSYEKL. The trim removed 3 bases at V and 5 bases at J, leaving 4 bases unmatched. The CDR3 consists of 15 residues. CDR3 in amino acids: CASSQTGLANNEQFF. The CDR3 nucleotides are TGCGCCAGCAGCCAGACGGGACTAGCGAACAATGAGCAGTTCTTC.

The genes are TRBV11-1 and TRBJ2-5; a possible D gene is TRBD2 (6 bases). Germline-derived CDR1 and CDR2 are SGHAT and FQDESV (reference sequence). V lost 5 bases, J lost 0 bases, and 25 bases lay in between. The CDR3 runs 19 residues. CDR3 sequence: CASSAGLLSASGYQETQYF. CDR3 coding DNA: TGTGCCAGCAGCGCGGGACTGCTTTCGGCCTCGGGGTACCAAGAGACCCAGTACTTC. The entire variable domain, with the rest obtained from reference TRBV11-1 and TRBJ2-5, is as follows: EAEVAQSPRYKITEKSQAVAFWCDPISGHATLYWYRQILGQGPELLVQFQDESVVDDSQLPKDRFSAERLKGVDSTLKIQPAELGDSAMYLCASSAGLLSASGYQETQYFGPGTRLLVL.

This clone was seen a single time. The chain uses TRBV7-2 and TRBJ2-4; D perhaps matches TRBD1 (6 bases). Trimming took 5 bases from V and 7 from J, leaving 15 bases between them. The CDR3 loop spans 14 amino acids. CDR1 is SGHTA and CDR2 is FQGNSA in the germline V gene. This CDR3 is CASSHTDTGNIQYF. The CDR3 DNA reads as TGTGCCAGCAGCCACACTGATACAGGGAACATTCAGTACTTC.

The rearrangement joins TRBV5-6 to TRBJ1-5; possibly TRBD1 for D (5 bases). Germline assignment: CDR1 SGHDT and CDR2 YYEEEE. V was clipped by 0 bases and J by 6 bases, with 13 bases between them. The CDR3 runs to 15 residues. CDR3 region: CASSLGGLGGQPQHF. The CDR3 DNA is TGTGCCAGCAGCTTGGGCGGGTTGGGGGGTCAGCCCCAGCATTTT.

The chain combines TRBV7-6 with TRBJ2-7; 8 bases match TRBD2. V gave up 1 base and J gave up 4 bases; unmatched junction bases: 9. In germline, CDR1 is SGHVS, CDR2 FNYEAQ. The CDR3 is 16 residues long. CDR3 nucleotide sequence: TGTGCCAGCAGCTTAGGGGAGGGTAGCGGGGCTTACGAGCAGTACTTC. Protein product: CASSLGEGSGAYEQYF.